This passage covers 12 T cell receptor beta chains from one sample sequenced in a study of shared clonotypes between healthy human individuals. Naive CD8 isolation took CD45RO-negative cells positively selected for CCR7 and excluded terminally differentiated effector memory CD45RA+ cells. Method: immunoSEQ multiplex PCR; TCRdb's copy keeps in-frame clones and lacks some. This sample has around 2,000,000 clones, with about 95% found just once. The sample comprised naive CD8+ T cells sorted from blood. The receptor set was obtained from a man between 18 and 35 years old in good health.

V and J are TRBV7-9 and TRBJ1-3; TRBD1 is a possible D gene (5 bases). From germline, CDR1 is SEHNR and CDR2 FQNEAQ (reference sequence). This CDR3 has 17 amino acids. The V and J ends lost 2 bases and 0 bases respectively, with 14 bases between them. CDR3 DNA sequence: TGTGCCAGCAGCTTATTCCAGGGCCCCAGCTCTGGAAACACCATATATTTT. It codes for CASSLFQGPSSGNTIYF.

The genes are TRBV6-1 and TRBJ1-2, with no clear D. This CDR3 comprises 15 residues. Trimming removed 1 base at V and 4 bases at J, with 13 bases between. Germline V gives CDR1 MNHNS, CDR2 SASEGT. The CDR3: CASSEGSGEGYGYTF. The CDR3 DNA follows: TGTGCCAGCAGTGAAGGCTCGGGCGAGGGCTATGGCTACACCTTC.

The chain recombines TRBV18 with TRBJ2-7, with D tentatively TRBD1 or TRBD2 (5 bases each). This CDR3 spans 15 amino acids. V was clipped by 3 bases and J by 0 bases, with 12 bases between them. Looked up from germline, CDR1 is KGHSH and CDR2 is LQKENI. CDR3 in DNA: TGTGCCAGCTCACCCCGGGACGTGAGCTCCTACGAGCAGTACTTC. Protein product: CASSPRDVSSYEQYF.

The CDR3 DNA reads TGTGCCAGCAGCGCCCCCGGGCGTTCGTCCGGGGAGCTGTTTTTT. Translating it yields CASSAPGRSSGELFF. The chain joins TRBV7-2 to TRBJ2-2; unclear D gene. V lost 5 bases and J lost 6, with 16 bases in between. This CDR3 region has 15 residues. Germline V gene data show CDR1 as SGHTA and CDR2 as FQGNSA.

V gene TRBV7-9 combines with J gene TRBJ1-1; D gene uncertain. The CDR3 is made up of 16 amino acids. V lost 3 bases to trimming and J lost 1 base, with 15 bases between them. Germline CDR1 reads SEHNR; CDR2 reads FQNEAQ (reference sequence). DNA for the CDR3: TGTGCCAGCAGCTTTAATCTTCGGACGGAGAACACTGAAGCTTTCTTT. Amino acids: CASSFNLRTENTEAFF.

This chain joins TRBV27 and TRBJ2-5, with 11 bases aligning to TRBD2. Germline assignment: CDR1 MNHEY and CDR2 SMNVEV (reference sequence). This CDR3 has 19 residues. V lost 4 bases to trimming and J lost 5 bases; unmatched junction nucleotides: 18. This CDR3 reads CASSSPGLAAGGVWETQYF. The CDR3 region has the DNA TGTGCCAGCAGTTCGCCGGGACTAGCGGCCGGCGGGGTATGGGAGACCCAGTACTTC.

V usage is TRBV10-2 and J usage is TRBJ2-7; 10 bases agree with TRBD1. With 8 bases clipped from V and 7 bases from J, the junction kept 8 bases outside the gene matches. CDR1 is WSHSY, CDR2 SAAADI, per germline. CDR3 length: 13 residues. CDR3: CASGRQGAREQYF. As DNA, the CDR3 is TGCGCCAGCGGCCGACAGGGGGCACGGGAGCAGTACTTC.

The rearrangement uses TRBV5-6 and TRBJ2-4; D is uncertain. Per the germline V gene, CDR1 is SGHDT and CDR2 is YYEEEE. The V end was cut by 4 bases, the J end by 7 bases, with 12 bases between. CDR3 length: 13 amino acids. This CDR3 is CASSPPSGNIQYF. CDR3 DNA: TGTGCCAGCAGCCCCCCGAGTGGTAACATTCAGTACTTC.

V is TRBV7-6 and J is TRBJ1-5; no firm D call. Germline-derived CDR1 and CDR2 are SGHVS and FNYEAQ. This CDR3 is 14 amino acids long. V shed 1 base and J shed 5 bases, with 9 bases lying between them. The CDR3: CASSLGSGDQPQHF. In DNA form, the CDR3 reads TGTGCCAGCAGCTTAGGTTCCGGGGATCAGCCCCAGCATTTT.

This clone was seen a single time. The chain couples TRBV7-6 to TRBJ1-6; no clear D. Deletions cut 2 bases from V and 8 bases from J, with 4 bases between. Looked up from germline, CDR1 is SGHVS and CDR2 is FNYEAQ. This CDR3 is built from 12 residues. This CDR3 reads CASSLSDSPLHF. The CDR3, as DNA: TGTGCCAGCAGCTTATCAGATTCACCCCTCCACTTT.

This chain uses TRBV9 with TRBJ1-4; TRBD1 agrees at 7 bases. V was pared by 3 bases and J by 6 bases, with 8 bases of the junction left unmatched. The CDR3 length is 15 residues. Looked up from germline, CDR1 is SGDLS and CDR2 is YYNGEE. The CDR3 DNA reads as TGTGCCAGCAGCGCCTACGGGACAGTCTATGAAAAACTGTTTTTT. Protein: CASSAYGTVYEKLFF.

In DNA form, the CDR3 reads TGTGCCAGTGGGTTTCTCGAGCAGTACTTC. Residues: CASGFLEQYF. J is TRBJ2-7 and V is TRBV6-5; D unresolved. Trimming removed 9 bases at V and 6 bases at J, with 9 bases between. CDR1 is MNHEY, CDR2 SVGAGI, per germline. The CDR3 has 10 amino acids.